The 14 T cell receptor beta chains in this list originate from one sample, sequenced in a study of blood T cell repertoires in COVID-19. Clones were read by immunoSEQ multiplex PCR, and TCRdb kept only the in-frame ones, dropping some. In the table there are fewer than 500,000 clones, around nine tenths of which are singletons. The specimen sequenced was PBMCs or T cells enriched from blood (not recorded which). The receptors derive from a woman under 30 with acute COVID-19.

With regard to this clone: Other nucleotide sequences from this sample produce the same CDR3. The gene calls are TRBV4-3 and TRBJ2-7, with D tentatively TRBD2 (5 bases). The V gene lost 1 base and the J gene lost 3 bases, with 7 bases spanning the gap. The CDR3 length is 13 residues. Germline V CDR1 and CDR2: LGHNA, YSLEER. The CDR3 loop is CASSQVRGYEQYF. For the CDR3, the DNA is TGCGCCAGCAGCCAAGTTCGGGGCTACGAGCAGTACTTC.

The chain joins TRBV19 to TRBJ2-2; TRBD1 is a possible D gene (7 bases). The CDR3 runs to 14 residues. V was shortened by 10 bases and J by 7 bases, with 19 bases between the two germline ends. The V gene's germline CDR1 is LNHDA and CDR2 SQIVND (reference sequence). CDR3 bases: TGTGCCACCTCAGGGGGGCCCTCCGGCGGGGAGCTGTTTTTT. This encodes CATSGGPSGGELFF. The full variable domain, rest sourced from reference TRBV19 and TRBJ2-2, is DGGITQSPKYLFRKEGQNVTLSCEQNLNHDAMYWYRQDPGQGLRLIYYSQIVNDFQKGDIAEGYSVSREKKESFPLTVTSAQKNPTAFYLCATSGGPSGGELFFGEGSRLTVL.

The V and J genes are TRBV27 and TRBJ1-5; TRBD1 matches 7 bases. The V and J ends lost 4 bases and 4 bases, in that order; junction bases with no gene match: 10. Germline lookup yields CDR1 MNHEY and CDR2 SMNVEV (reference sequence). This CDR3 is 16 amino acids long. CDR3: CASSSGQEPLNQPQHF. As DNA, the CDR3 is TGTGCCAGCAGTTCCGGACAGGAGCCCCTTAATCAGCCCCAGCATTTT.

The V gene is TRBV28, the J gene TRBJ2-1; 10 bases are a match to TRBD2. Germline assignment: CDR1 MDHEN and CDR2 SYDVKM. The CDR3 runs 13 residues. Trimming cost V 5 bases and J 7 bases; bases outside gene matches: 2. The CDR3 region is CASSLAGVNEQFF. The CDR3 DNA follows: TGTGCCAGCAGTCTAGCGGGAGTAAATGAGCAGTTCTTC.

The rearrangement uses TRBV19 and TRBJ2-3; a possible D gene is TRBD1 (6 bases). V shed 7 bases and J shed 7 bases, with 15 bases lying between them. The CDR3 extends over 13 amino acids. The germline V gene has CDR1 LNHDA and CDR2 SQIVND (reference sequence). DNA for the CDR3: TGTGCCAGTAAGACAGGACCCGGGAATACGCAGTATTTT. Residues: CASKTGPGNTQYF. The full variable domain, with the rest looked up from reference TRBV19 and TRBJ2-3, is DGGITQSPKYLFRKEGQNVTLSCEQNLNHDAMYWYRQDPGQGLRLIYYSQIVNDFQKGDIAEGYSVSREKKESFPLTVTSAQKNPTAFYLCASKTGPGNTQYFGPGTRLTVL.

The chain joins TRBV27 to TRBJ1-1; D unresolved. The CDR3 sequence is 14 residues long. V was pared by 2 bases and J by 4 bases, with 11 bases between. Per germline, CDR1 MNHEY and CDR2 SMNVEV (reference sequence). CDR3: CASSLGRSSTEAFF. The CDR3 region has the DNA TGTGCCAGCAGTTTAGGCCGGAGCAGCACTGAAGCTTTCTTT.

The V call is TRBV2, the J call TRBJ2-1; 8 bases are a match to TRBD1. CDR1 is SNHLY and CDR2 is FYNNEI in the germline V gene. The V and J ends lost 8 bases and 0 bases, in that order; junction bases with no gene match: 0. This CDR3 comprises 13 residues. CDR3 coding DNA: TGTGCCAGCGGACAGGGCTCCTACAATGAGCAGTTCTTC. Its translation: CASGQGSYNEQFF.

This chain joins TRBV2 and TRBJ2-7; TRBD1 might be the D (6 bases). V lost 8 bases and J 4 bases, leaving 15 bases between the germline ends. The CDR3 extends over 13 amino acids. The germline CDR1 and CDR2 sequences are SNHLY and FYNNEI. The CDR3, as DNA: TGTGCCAGCCTTAGTCGGCAGGGGTACGAGCAGTACTTC. Translating gives CASLSRQGYEQYF.

The chain employs TRBV9 and TRBJ2-3; 7 bases are a match to TRBD1. The CDR3 runs 16 residues. The V and J ends lost 4 bases and 1 base, in that order; junction bases with no gene match: 9. Germline CDR1 is SGDLS and CDR2 is YYNGEE. The CDR3 loop is CASSIRQGLGTDTQYF. As DNA, the CDR3 is TGTGCCAGCAGCATTCGACAGGGCTTGGGCACAGATACGCAGTATTTT.

The chain links TRBV7-3 to TRBJ2-3; a possible D gene is TRBD2 (7 bases). The CDR3 sequence is 15 residues long. CDR1 and CDR2 (germline): SGHTA, FQGTGA. Trimming cost V 7 bases and J 2 bases, with 16 bases left between them. The DNA for the CDR3 is TGTGCCAGCACCCTAGGGGGGGCCAACACAGATACGCAGTATTTT. Translated: CASTLGGANTDTQYF.

This chain joins TRBV5-1 and TRBJ1-6; tentatively, D is TRBD1 (5 bases). Trimming removed 5 bases at V and 6 bases at J, with 6 bases between. Germline-derived CDR1 and CDR2 are SGHRS and YFSETQ. The CDR3 loop spans 12 amino acids. The CDR3 loop reads CASRDTNSPLHF. The CDR3 DNA reads as TGCGCCAGCAGGGACACTAATTCACCCCTCCACTTT.

This clone has a handful of counts. The V call is TRBV14, the J call TRBJ1-6; D is unresolved. Trimming shortened V by 5 bases and J by 8 bases, and 10 bases separated the two germline ends. The CDR3 has 13 amino acids. CDR1 is SGHDN and CDR2 is FVKESK in the germline V gene. For the CDR3, the DNA is TGTGCCAGCAGCATACTCACGGATTCACCCCTCCACTTT. As protein: CASSILTDSPLHF.

V and J are TRBV5-6 and TRBJ1-2; 7 bases map to TRBD1. With 4 bases clipped from V and 2 bases from J, the junction kept 5 bases outside the gene matches. Germline CDR1 is SGHDT and CDR2 is YYEEEE. This CDR3 comprises 14 residues. CDR3 amino acids: CASSPDRENYGYTF. The CDR3 nucleotides read TGTGCCAGCAGCCCCGACAGGGAGAACTATGGCTACACCTTC.

J is TRBJ1-2 and V is TRBV4-3; 8 bases are a match to TRBD1. Germline V lookup: CDR1 LGHNA, CDR2 YSLEER. The V segment lost 0 bases and the J segment 3 bases; nucleotides outside the gene matches: 3. The CDR3 sequence is 15 residues long. The CDR3 DNA reads TGCGCCAGCAGCCAAGAGCAGGGGGCCTACTATGGCTACACCTTC. Protein product: CASSQEQGAYYGYTF.